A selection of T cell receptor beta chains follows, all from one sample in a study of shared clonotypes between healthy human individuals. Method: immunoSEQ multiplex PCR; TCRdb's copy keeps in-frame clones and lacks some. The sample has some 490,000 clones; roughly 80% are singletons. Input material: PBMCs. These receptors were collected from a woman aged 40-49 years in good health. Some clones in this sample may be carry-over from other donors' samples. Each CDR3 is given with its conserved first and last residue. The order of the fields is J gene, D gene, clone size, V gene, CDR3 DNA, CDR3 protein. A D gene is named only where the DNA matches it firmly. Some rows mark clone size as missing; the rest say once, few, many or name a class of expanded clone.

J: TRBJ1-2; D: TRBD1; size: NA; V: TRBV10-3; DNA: TGTGCCATCAATCCCGGGACAGGGGTCTATGGCTACACCTTC; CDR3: CAINPGTGVYGYTF
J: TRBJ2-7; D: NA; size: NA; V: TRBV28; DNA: TGTGCCAGCAGTTTATTTGGGTTATACGAGCAGTACTTC; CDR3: CASSLFGLYEQYF
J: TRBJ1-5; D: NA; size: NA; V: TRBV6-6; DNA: TGTGCCTCGGGAGGGGGGAGGGGACAGCCCCAGCATTTT; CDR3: CASGGGRGQPQHF
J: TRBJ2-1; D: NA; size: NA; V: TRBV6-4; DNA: TGTGCCAGCAGTGCCGCGAGCTCCTACAATGAGCAGTTCTTC; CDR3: CASSAASSYNEQFF
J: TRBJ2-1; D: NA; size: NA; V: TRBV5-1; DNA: TGCGCCAGCAGCTGGAGGACGGACTCCAATGAGCAGTTCTTC; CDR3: CASSWRTDSNEQFF
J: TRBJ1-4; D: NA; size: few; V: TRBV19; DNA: TGTGCCAGTAGACCCTTGGGGGTAGGAAGTGAAAAACTGTTTTTT; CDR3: CASRPLGVGSEKLFF
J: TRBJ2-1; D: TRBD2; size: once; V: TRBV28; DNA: TGTGCCAGCAGCCAGAGGGGCGGGAGTCCCTACAATGAGCAGTTCTTC; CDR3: CASSQRGGSPYNEQFF
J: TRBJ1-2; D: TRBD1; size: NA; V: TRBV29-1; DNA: TGCAGCGTTCCCTCCGACAGGGACTATGGCTACACCTTC; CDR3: CSVPSDRDYGYTF
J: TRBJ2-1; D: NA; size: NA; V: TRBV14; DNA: TGTGCCAGCAGCCTTACAAGAGCGGGTGGTGAGCAGTTCTTC; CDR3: CASSLTRAGGEQFF
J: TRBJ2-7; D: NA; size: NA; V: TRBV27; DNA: TGTGCCAGCAGTACCGCCTACGAGCAGTACTTC; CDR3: CASSTAYEQYF
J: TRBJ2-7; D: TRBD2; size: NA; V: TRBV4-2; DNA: TGTGCCAGCAGCCAGGCTCCGTGGGCGGGGGCCTACGAGCAGTACTTC; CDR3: CASSQAPWAGAYEQYF
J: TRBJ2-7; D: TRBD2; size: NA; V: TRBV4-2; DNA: TGTGCCAGCAGCCTGAGGGTGGGAGGGGAAGTATACGAGCAGTACTTC; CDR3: CASSLRVGGEVYEQYF
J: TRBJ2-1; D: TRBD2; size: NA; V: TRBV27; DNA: TGTGCCAGCAGTGCGACCAGCGGGAGGGCTTCCTACAATGAGCAGTTCTTC; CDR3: CASSATSGRASYNEQFF
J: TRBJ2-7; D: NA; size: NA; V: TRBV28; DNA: TGTGCCAGCAGTGTCCCACAGGGTACCTACGAGCAGTACTTC; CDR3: CASSVPQGTYEQYF
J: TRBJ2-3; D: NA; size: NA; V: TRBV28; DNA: TGTGCCAGCAGTCCAAAGCCAGATACGCAGTATTTT; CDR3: CASSPKPDTQYF
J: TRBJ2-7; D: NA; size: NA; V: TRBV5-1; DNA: TGCGCCAGCAGCGTGGGCACAGGTTCCTACGAGCAGTACTTC; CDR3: CASSVGTGSYEQYF
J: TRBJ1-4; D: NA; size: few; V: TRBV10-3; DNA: TGTGCCATCAGGGATCAGAATGAAAAACTGTTTTTT; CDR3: CAIRDQNEKLFF
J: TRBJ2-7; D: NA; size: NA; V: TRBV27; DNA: TGTGCCACCCACAATGGGTTCTACGAGCAGTACTTC; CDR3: CATHNGFYEQYF
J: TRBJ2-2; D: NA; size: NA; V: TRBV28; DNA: TGTGCCAGCAGTCGCGCTTTCGGAACCGGGGAGCTGTTTTTT; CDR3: CASSRAFGTGELFF
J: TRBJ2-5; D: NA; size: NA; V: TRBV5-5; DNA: TGTGCCAGCACCTACTCCGGGACTCCGGGTGGGACCCAGTACTTC; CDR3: CASTYSGTPGGTQYF
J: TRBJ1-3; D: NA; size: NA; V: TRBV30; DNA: TGTGCCTGGACTAGGGGGGCTTACGGAAACACCATATATTTT; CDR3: CAWTRGAYGNTIYF
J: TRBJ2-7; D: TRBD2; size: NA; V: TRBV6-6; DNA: TGTGCCAGCAGTCTACTAGCGGGAGCCTACGAGCAGTACTTC; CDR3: CASSLLAGAYEQYF
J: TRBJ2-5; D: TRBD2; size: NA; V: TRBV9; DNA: TGTGCCAGCAGCGTGGGCGGGACTAATATAGGAGAGACCCAGTACTTC; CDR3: CASSVGGTNIGETQYF
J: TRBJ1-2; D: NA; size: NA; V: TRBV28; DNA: TGTGCCAGCAGCACTCCCGGGTCGAACGTCTATGGCTACACCTTC; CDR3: CASSTPGSNVYGYTF
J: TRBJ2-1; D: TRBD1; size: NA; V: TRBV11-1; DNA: TGTGCCAGCAGCTCCGGGACAGGGGGTCGGTATGAGCAGTTCTTC; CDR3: CASSSGTGGRYEQFF
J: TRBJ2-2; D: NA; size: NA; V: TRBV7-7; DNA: TGTGCTAGCAGCCCCCAGTACTCTAACACCGGGGAGCTGTTTTTT; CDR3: CASSPQYSNTGELFF
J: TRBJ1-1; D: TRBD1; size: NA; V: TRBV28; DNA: TGTGCCAGCTTCGTAGGGGGCAACACTGAAGCTTTCTTT; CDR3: CASFVGGNTEAFF
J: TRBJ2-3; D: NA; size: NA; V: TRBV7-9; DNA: TGTGCCAGCAGCTTATCCGCGGGGTCAGATACGCAGTATTTT; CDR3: CASSLSAGSDTQYF
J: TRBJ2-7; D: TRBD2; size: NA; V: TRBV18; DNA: TGTGCCAGCTCACTACGACTAGCGGCCCCCCCCTACGAGCAGTACTTC; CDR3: CASSLRLAAPPYEQYF
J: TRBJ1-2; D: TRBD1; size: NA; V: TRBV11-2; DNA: TGTGCCAGCAGCTCCAACAGGGGCTCTAACTATGGCTACACCTTC; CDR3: CASSSNRGSNYGYTF
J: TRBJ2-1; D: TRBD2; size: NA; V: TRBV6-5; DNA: TGTGCCAGCAGTTACGTGGCTAGCGGAGTCAATGAGCAGTTCTTC; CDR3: CASSYVASGVNEQFF
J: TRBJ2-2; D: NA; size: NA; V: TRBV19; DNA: TGTGCCAGTAGTATAGGAGAGAACACCGGGGAGCTGTTTTTT; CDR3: CASSIGENTGELFF
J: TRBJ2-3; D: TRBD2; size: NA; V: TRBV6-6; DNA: TGTGCCACCAAGGGGACTAGCTCAGATACGCAGTATTTT; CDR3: CATKGTSSDTQYF
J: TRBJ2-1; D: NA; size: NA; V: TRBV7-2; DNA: TGTGCCAGCAGCACAATCCCGAGGGGGTACAATGAGCAGTTCTTC; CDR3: CASSTIPRGYNEQFF
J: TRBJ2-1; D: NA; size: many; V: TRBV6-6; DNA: TGTGCCAGCAGCCGCGACAGCGCTTACAATGAGCAGTTCTTC; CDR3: CASSRDSAYNEQFF
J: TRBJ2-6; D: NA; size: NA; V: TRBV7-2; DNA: TGTGCCAGCAGCTTAGCCATGGCTGGGGCCAACGTCCTGACTTTC; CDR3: CASSLAMAGANVLTF
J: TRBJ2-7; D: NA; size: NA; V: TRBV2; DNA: TGTGCCAGCATGCTCGGGACCAAGGCAGGGTACGAGCAGTACTTC; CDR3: CASMLGTKAGYEQYF
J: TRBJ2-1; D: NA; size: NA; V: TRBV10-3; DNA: TGTGCCATCAGTGAGTCGGTTCGCTCCTACAATGAGCAGTTCTTC; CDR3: CAISESVRSYNEQFF
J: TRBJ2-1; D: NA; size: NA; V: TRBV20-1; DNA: TGCAGTGCTGAAGACAATGAGCAGTTCTTC; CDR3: CSAEDNEQFF
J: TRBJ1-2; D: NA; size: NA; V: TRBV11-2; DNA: TGTGCCAGCAGCTTAGTTGCGGGTGGCTACACCTTC; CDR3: CASSLVAGGYTF
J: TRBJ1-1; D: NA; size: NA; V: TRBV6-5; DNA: TGTGCCAGCGACGTGGGCACTGAAGCTTTCTTT; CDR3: CASDVGTEAFF
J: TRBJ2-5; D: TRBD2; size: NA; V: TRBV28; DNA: TGTGCCAGCAGTTCCGATATCGGGACTAGCACAACGGAGACCCAGTACTTC; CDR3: CASSSDIGTSTTETQYF
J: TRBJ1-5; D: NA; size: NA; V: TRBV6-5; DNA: TGTGCCAGCAGTTACTCTGGACGGCGGGATCAGCCCCAGCATTTT; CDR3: CASSYSGRRDQPQHF
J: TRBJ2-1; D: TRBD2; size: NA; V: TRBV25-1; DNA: TGTGCCAGCAGTGAATCCGGGGGGGGCAATGAGCAGTTCTTC; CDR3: CASSESGGGNEQFF
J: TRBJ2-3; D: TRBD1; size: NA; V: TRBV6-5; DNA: TGTGCCAGCAGTCTACAGGGGGCAGCGCAGTATTTT; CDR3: CASSLQGAAQYF
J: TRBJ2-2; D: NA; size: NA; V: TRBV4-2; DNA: TGTGCCAGCAGCCAAGATCCTGCCTCTAGTCCGAACACCGGGGAGCTGTTTTTT; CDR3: CASSQDPASSPNTGELFF
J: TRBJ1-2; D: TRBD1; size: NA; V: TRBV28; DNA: TGTGCCAGCAGTACCCTCCCAGGGGGTTATGGCTACACCTTC; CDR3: CASSTLPGGYGYTF
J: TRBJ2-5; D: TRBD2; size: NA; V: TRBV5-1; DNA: TGCGCCAGCAGCTTGTGTCGGGGGAGGGCCAGAGAGACCCAGTACTTC; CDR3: CASSLCRGRARETQYF
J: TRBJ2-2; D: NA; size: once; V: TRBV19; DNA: TGTGCCAGTAGTATCTGGGATACCGGGGAGCTGTTTTTT; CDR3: CASSIWDTGELFF
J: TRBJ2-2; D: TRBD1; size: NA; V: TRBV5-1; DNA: TGCGCCAGCAGCTTGGCAGGGGGCTTGAACACCGGGGAGCTGTTTTTT; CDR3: CASSLAGGLNTGELFF
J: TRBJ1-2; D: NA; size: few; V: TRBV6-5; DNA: TGTGCCAGCAGTTACCCGGACCGGGGCTACACCTTC; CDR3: CASSYPDRGYTF
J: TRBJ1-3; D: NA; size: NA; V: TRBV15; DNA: TGTGCCACCAGCAGAGTCCCAGGGAGCTTTTCTGGAAACACCATATATTTT; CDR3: CATSRVPGSFSGNTIYF
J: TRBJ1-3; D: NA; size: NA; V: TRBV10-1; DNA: TGCGCCAGGACTTCCAGCTCTGGAAACACCATATATTTT; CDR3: CARTSSSGNTIYF
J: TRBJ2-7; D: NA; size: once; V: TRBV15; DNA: TGTGCCACCAGCAACATCGGATCGGACTACTCCTACGAGCAGTACTTC; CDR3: CATSNIGSDYSYEQYF
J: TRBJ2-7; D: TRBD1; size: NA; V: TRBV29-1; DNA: TGCAGCGTTGCGGGACAGCCAGCCTACGAGCAGTACTTC; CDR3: CSVAGQPAYEQYF
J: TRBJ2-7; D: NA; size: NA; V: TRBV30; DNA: TGTGCCTGGAGTGTACCCCCTGACGCGGGACCTGGATACGAGCAGTACTTC; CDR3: CAWSVPPDAGPGYEQYF
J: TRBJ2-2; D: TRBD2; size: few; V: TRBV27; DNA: TGTGCCAGCAGTTCGGGACTACTAGGGAACACCGGGGAGCTGTTTTTT; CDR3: CASSSGLLGNTGELFF